A selection of T cell receptor beta chains follows, all from one sample in a study of T cell responses to AZD1222 COVID-19 vaccine. The data were produced by immunoSEQ multiplex PCR, yet TCRdb's version contains in-frame clones alone and is incomplete. The sample yields around 150,000 clones, 92% seen once. The specimen was peripheral blood, collected 28 days after the second AZD1222 dose. The receptors shown here come from an adult who received the AZD1222 COVID-19 vaccine. Both conserved end residues are part of each CDR3. A D gene is named only where the DNA matches it firmly. Not every row has a clone size; where given, it reads once, few, many or a size class.

V	D	size	J	DNA	CDR3
TRBV5-4	TRBD1	.	TRBJ1-1	TGTGCCAGCAGCGGAGGGGACAGCTACACTGAAGCTTTCTTT	CASSGGDSYTEAFF
TRBV2	TRBD2	.	TRBJ2-1	TGTGCCAGCAGAGGACGGGAGGGGGACAATGAGCAGTTCTTC	CASRGREGDNEQFF
TRBV15	.	.	TRBJ1-2	TGTGCCACCAGCAGAGATCCAGGGGTTGAGTATGGCTACACCTTC	CATSRDPGVEYGYTF
TRBV6-1	TRBD2	.	TRBJ2-1	TGTGCCAGCAGTGAGCCTAGCGGGGCTTACAATGAGCAGTTCTTC	CASSEPSGAYNEQFF
TRBV7-8	.	once	TRBJ2-2	TGTGCCAGCAGCTTAGGAAGGGTAGCCACCGGGGAGCTGTTTTTT	CASSLGRVATGELFF
TRBV2	.	once	TRBJ2-7	TGTGCCAGCAGTCCCGATAACTGGGGGGAGCAGTACTTC	CASSPDNWGEQYF
TRBV9	.	.	TRBJ1-2	TGTGCCAGCAGTAGAGGGGGTAAGATCACAAGCGGAAACTATGGCTACACCTTC	CASSRGGKITSGNYGYTF
TRBV10-3	.	few	TRBJ1-2	TGTGCCATCAGTGAGAAAGGAGGTTGGACGCTCACCTTC	CAISEKGGWTLTF
TRBV7-8	.	.	TRBJ2-7	TGTGCCAGCAGCTTAGGGACGGGAACCTACGAGCAGTACTTC	CASSLGTGTYEQYF
TRBV7-6	.	.	TRBJ2-2	TGTGCCGGGCATAAGAAATCCACCGGGGAGCTGTTTTTT	CAGHKKSTGELFF
TRBV4-3	.	.	TRBJ1-2	TGCGCCAGCAGCTACTCTTCGGACAGTAACTATGGCTACACCTTC	CASSYSSDSNYGYTF
TRBV19	.	.	TRBJ2-2	TGTGCCAGTACTCCTGGGGTCGGAACCACCGGGGAGCTGTTTTTT	CASTPGVGTTGELFF
TRBV6-2/TRBV6-3	.	.	TRBJ2-5	TGTGCCAGCAGCCGAGGGGGCCAAGAGACCCAGTACTTC	CASSRGGQETQYF
TRBV28	.	.	TRBJ2-1	TGTGCCAGCAGTGTATACAATGAGCAGTTCTTC	CASSVYNEQFF
TRBV15	.	.	TRBJ1-3	TGTGCCACCAGCAGAGATCACCAGAGCTCTGGAAACACCATATATTTT	CATSRDHQSSGNTIYF
TRBV5-1	.	.	TRBJ2-7	TGCGCCAGCAGCTTAATCAGTAAGGACGAGCAGTACTTC	CASSLISKDEQYF
TRBV11-2	.	.	TRBJ2-1	TGTGCCAGCAGCTTAGATCCAGGGGCCTACAATGAGCAGTTCTTC	CASSLDPGAYNEQFF
TRBV19	.	.	TRBJ1-2	TGTGCCAGTAGTGACTGGGGTGTGATTAGCGGCTACACCTTC	CASSDWGVISGYTF
TRBV11-2	TRBD2	.	TRBJ2-1	TGTGCCAGCAGCTTGGGACTAGCGGGAGGGGGTAATGAGCAGTTCTTC	CASSLGLAGGGNEQFF
TRBV6-6	.	.	TRBJ2-1	TGTGCCAGCAGTTACCTGCACGGGCAACTATACAATGAGCAGTTCTTC	CASSYLHGQLYNEQFF
TRBV7-9	.	.	TRBJ1-1	TGTGCCAGCAGCTTAGTAAGGGGTTACACTGAAGCTTTCTTT	CASSLVRGYTEAFF
TRBV19	.	.	TRBJ1-3	TGTGCCAGTAGACTGAACTCTGGAAACACCATATATTTT	CASRLNSGNTIYF
TRBV7-2	TRBD2	few	TRBJ2-2	TGTGCCAGCAGCTCCTATAGCGGGGGAGGTACCGGGGAGCTGTTTTTT	CASSSYSGGGTGELFF
TRBV6-5	.	.	TRBJ1-5	TGTGCCAGCAGTCCGACCCGAGCAAGCAATCAGCCCCAGCATTTT	CASSPTRASNQPQHF
TRBV4-1	.	.	TRBJ1-2	TGCGCCAGCAGCCAAGTCGGGAGCCGTGCGGATGGCTACACCTTC	CASSQVGSRADGYTF
TRBV14	.	.	TRBJ2-1	TGTGCCAGCAGCCAAGTCGTTGGGGGCTACAATGAGCAGTTCTTC	CASSQVVGGYNEQFF
TRBV27	TRBD1	.	TRBJ1-2	TGTGCCAGCAGTCCGACAGGGGCCTCCTATGGCTACACCTTC	CASSPTGASYGYTF
TRBV24-1	.	.	TRBJ1-1	TGTGCCACCAGTGATGGGGGGTCCACTGAAGCTTTCTTT	CATSDGGSTEAFF
TRBV9	.	.	TRBJ2-2	TGTGCCAGCAGCTCCCGATCCGGGACTGGGAACACCGGGGAGCTGTTTTTT	CASSSRSGTGNTGELFF
TRBV5-1	TRBD2	few	TRBJ2-7	TGCGCCAGCAGCTTGGGACTAGCGGGAATAGACTACGAGCAGTACTTC	CASSLGLAGIDYEQYF
TRBV7-2	.	.	TRBJ2-7	TGTGCCAGCAGCTCCACGGGAGAGCAGTACTTC	CASSSTGEQYF